Shown below are 14 T cell receptor beta chains from a single sample sequenced in a study of PD-L1 blockade in urothelial cancer. Time point reported: pretreatment peripheral blood. Produced via immunoSEQ multiplex PCR; TCRdb's table is partial and in-frame only. The repertoire holds about 56,000 clones, with approximately 83% as singletons. This sample comprised PBMCs, obtained around atezolizumab (anti-PD-L1) treatment. These receptors were collected from a man in his sixties or seventies with urothelial cancer.

The gene calls are TRBV5-1 and TRBJ1-1, with TRBD1 matching over 7 bases. The CDR3 totals 16 residues. Looked up from germline, CDR1 is SGHRS and CDR2 is YFSETQ. Trimming took 0 bases from V and 0 from J; bases not matched to a gene: 5. CDR3 DNA: TGCGCCAGCAGCTTGGCCACAGGGGCGATGAACACTGAAGCTTTCTTT. Residues: CASSLATGAMNTEAFF.

Turning to this clone: Different DNA sequences within this sample yield the same CDR3. The CDR3 DNA is TGTGCCAGCTCACCCGCAGGGCTTAACTATGGCTACACCTTC. It translates to CASSPAGLNYGYTF. This chain joins TRBV18 and TRBJ1-2, with TRBD1 as a possible D gene (5 bases). Germline assignment: CDR1 KGHSH and CDR2 LQKENI. Trimming pared 3 bases from V and 1 base from J, leaving 9 bases between. CDR3 length: 14 amino acids. The whole variable domain, remainder taken from reference TRBV18 and TRBJ1-2, is NAGVMQNPRHLVRRRGQEARLRCSPMKGHSHVYWYRQLPEEGLKFMVYLQKENIIDESGMPKERFSAEFPKEGPSILRIQQVVRGDSAAYFCASSPAGLNYGYTFGSGTRLTVV.

The chain is built from TRBV11-2 and TRBJ2-1, with D perhaps TRBD1 (6 bases). Between the trimmed V and J ends, which lost 4 bases and 13 bases, there was a span of 20 bases. Germline V gene sequence: CDR1 SGHAT, CDR2 FQNNGV. This CDR3 is built from 14 residues. As DNA, the CDR3 is TGTGCCAGCAGCTCACTAGGGGGAGAGTTTATCCAGTTCTTC. Its translation: CASSSLGGEFIQFF.

This chain links TRBV7-9 with TRBJ2-3, with D possibly being TRBD1 (5 bases). The V gene's germline CDR1 is SEHNR and CDR2 FQNEAQ (reference sequence). This CDR3 has 15 residues. V shed 4 bases and J shed 14 bases, with 25 bases lying between them. Here the CDR3 DNA reads TGTGCCAGCAGCTCTGAACAACAGGCACACAGATACGCGTATTTT. Translation gives CASSSEQQAHRYAYF. Full variable domain (outside the CDR3, taken from reference TRBV7-9 and TRBJ2-3): DTGVSQNPRHKITKRGQNVTFRCDPISEHNRLYWYRQTLGQGPEFLTYFQNEAQLEKSRLLSDRFSAERPKGSFSTLEIQRTEQGDSAMYLCASSSEQQAHRYAYFGPGTRLTVL.

V is TRBV4-2 and J is TRBJ1-5; D remains ambiguous. Germline V gives CDR1 LGHNA, CDR2 YNFKEQ. Trimming left V 3 bases short and J 2 bases short, with 11 bases between. The CDR3 covers 15 residues. The CDR3 is CASSQLREGNQPQHF. The DNA for the CDR3 is TGTGCCAGCAGCCAGCTGAGGGAGGGCAATCAGCCCCAGCATTTT.

In DNA, the CDR3 is TGCAGCCTCCCTGAAGCTTTCTTT. Translation: CSLPEAFF. This chain joins TRBV20-1 and TRBJ1-1; D unresolved. Germline V gene sequence: CDR1 DFQATT, CDR2 SNEGSKA (reference sequence). CDR3 length: 8 residues.

V usage is TRBV5-6 and J usage is TRBJ2-7; TRBD2 matches 13 bases. Germline CDR1 reads SGHDT; CDR2 reads YYEEEE. There are 14 residues in the CDR3. V was clipped by 8 bases and J by 3 bases; unmatched bases: 5. The CDR3 is CASRTSGSVYEQYF. Written as DNA, the CDR3 is TGTGCCAGTAGGACTAGCGGGAGTGTCTACGAGCAGTACTTC.

There are a few counts of this clone. The chain has TRBV6-5 and TRBJ2-3; TRBD1 aligns across 9 bases. Germline CDR1 MNHEY, CDR2 SVGAGI. This CDR3 has 13 residues. Germline trimming cut 8 bases from V and 14 bases from J; bases unmatched to any gene: 14. For the CDR3, the DNA is TGTGCCAGCCGGGGACAGGGCGACAGATACGCGTATTTT. Protein: CASRGQGDRYAYF.

The V and J genes are TRBV10-3 and TRBJ1-1, with TRBD1 matching 7 bases. Germline trimming cut 10 bases from V and 5 bases from J; bases unmatched to any gene: 13. Looked up from germline, CDR1 is ENHRY and CDR2 is SYGVKD. This CDR3 has 14 residues. The CDR3, as DNA: TGTGCCACCAACTCCAAAACAGGGGAAACTGAAGCTTTCTTT. Protein product: CATNSKTGETEAFF.

The chain's CDR3 is CAWSGGDGRYAYF. Here the CDR3 DNA reads TGTGCCTGGAGTGGGGGAGACGGCAGATACGCGTATTTT. This rearrangement joins TRBV30 to TRBJ2-3; D perhaps matches TRBD2 (5 bases). The germline V gene has CDR1 GTSNPN and CDR2 SVGIG (reference sequence). V was cut by 1 base and J by 14 bases, with 19 bases left in between. The CDR3 has 13 amino acids.

This clone was detected only once. The chain is built from TRBV28 and TRBJ2-3, with TRBD2 matching over 9 bases. The CDR3 sequence is 15 residues long. V lost 5 bases to trimming and J lost 0 bases; unmatched junction nucleotides: 3. Germline CDR1 reads MDHEN; CDR2 reads SYDVKM. For the CDR3, the DNA is TGTGCCAGCAGTAGACTAGCGGCAAGCACAGATACGCAGTATTTT. Translated, it gives CASSRLAASTDTQYF. The complete variable domain, with remaining parts taken from reference TRBV28 and TRBJ2-3, reads DVKVTQSSRYLVKRTGEKVFLECVQDMDHENMFWYRQDPGLGLRLIYFSYDVKMKEKGDIPEGYSVSREKKERFSLILESASTNQTSMYLCASSRLAASTDTQYFGPGTRLTVL.

The J gene is TRBJ2-3, the V gene TRBV19, with D unclear. With 4 bases removed from V and 6 bases from J, the gap between germline ends came to 11 bases. The CDR3 is made up of 13 amino acids. Germline CDR1 and CDR2: LNHDA and SQIVND (reference sequence). The CDR3 here is CASSSAAWDTQYF. In DNA, the CDR3 is TGTGCCAGTAGTAGCGCCGCGTGGGATACGCAGTATTTT.

Remarks on this clone: One end of the junction varies from germline; a read error may be responsible. J is TRBJ2-7 and V is TRBV7-9; 9 bases are a match to TRBD2. The germline CDR1 and CDR2 sequences are SEHNR and FQNEAQ (reference sequence). The CDR3 has 14 residues. The CDR3 reads CASSLAGVNHEQYF. CDR3 nucleotides: TGTGCCAGCAGTTTAGCGGGAGTTAACCACGAGCAGTACTTC. The variable domain in full, completed from reference TRBV7-9 and TRBJ2-7, reads DTGVSQNPRHKITKRGQNVTFRCDPISEHNRLYWYRQTLGQGPEFLTYFQNEAQLEKSRLLSDRFSAERPKGSFSTLEIQRTEQGDSAMYLCASSLAGVNHEQYFGPGTRLTVT.

The chain employs TRBV7-2 and TRBJ2-1; TRBD2 matches 8 bases. The CDR3 is made up of 15 amino acids. V gave up 5 bases and J gave up 2 bases; unmatched junction bases: 5. Germline CDR1 and CDR2: SGHTA and FQGNSA. In nucleotides, the CDR3 is TGTGCCAGCAGCAATCTAGCGGGTACCTACAATGAGCAGTTCTTC. Amino acid sequence: CASSNLAGTYNEQFF.